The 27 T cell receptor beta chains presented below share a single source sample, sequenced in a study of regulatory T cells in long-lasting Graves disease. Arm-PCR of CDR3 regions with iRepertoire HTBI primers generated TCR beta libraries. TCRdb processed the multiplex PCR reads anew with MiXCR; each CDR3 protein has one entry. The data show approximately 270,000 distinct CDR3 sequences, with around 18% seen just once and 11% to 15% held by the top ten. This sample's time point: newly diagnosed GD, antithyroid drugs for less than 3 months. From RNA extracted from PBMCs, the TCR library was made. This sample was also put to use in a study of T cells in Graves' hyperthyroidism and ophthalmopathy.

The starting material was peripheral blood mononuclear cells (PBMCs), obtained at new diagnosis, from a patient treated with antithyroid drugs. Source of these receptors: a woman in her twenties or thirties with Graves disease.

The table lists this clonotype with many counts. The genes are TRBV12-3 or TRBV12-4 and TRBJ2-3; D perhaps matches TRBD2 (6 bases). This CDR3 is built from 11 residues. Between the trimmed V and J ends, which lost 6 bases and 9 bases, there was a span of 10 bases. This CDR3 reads CASRRAGTQYF. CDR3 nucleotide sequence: TGTGCCAGCAGAAGGGCGGGGACGCAGTATTTT.

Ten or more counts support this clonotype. The CDR3 here is CASSGQGDLQPQHF. CDR3 in DNA: TGTGCCAGCAGTGGGCAGGGGGATCTTCAGCCCCAGCATTTT. The V gene is TRBV2, the J gene TRBJ1-5; 7 nucleotides align to TRBD1. Germline CDR1 SNHLY, CDR2 FYNNEI. The CDR3 is 14 amino acids. V shed 4 bases, J shed 6 bases, and the junction held 6 bases outside the gene matches.

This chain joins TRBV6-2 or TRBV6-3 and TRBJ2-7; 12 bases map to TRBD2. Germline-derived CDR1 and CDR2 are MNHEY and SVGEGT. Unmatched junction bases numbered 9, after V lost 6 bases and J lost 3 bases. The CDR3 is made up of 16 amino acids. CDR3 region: CASRKTSGRLDYEQYF. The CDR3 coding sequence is TGTGCCAGCAGGAAGACTAGCGGGAGACTCGACTACGAGCAGTACTTC.

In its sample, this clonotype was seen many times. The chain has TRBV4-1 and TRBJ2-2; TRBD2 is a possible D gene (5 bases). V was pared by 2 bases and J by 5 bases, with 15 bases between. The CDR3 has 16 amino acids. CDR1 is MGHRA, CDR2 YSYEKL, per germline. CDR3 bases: TGCGCCAGCAGCCAAATCGCTCTTTCGGGGACCGGGGAGCTGTTTTTT. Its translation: CASSQIALSGTGELFF.

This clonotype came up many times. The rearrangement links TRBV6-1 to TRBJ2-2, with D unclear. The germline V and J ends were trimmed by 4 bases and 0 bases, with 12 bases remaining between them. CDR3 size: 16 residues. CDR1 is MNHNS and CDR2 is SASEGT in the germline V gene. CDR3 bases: TGTGCCAGCAGTGCCTACCAGATCGCGAACACCGGGGAGCTGTTTTTT. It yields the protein CASSAYQIANTGELFF.

Here the CDR3 reads CKCSRELGRTGELFF. CDR3 nucleotides: TGTAAATGTTCCAGAGAGTTAGGTAGGACCGGGGAGCTGTTTTTT. The rearrangement links TRBV7-7 to TRBJ2-2; D call uncertain. This CDR3 region has 15 residues. The V gene's germline CDR1 is SSHAT and CDR2 FNYEAQ (reference sequence).

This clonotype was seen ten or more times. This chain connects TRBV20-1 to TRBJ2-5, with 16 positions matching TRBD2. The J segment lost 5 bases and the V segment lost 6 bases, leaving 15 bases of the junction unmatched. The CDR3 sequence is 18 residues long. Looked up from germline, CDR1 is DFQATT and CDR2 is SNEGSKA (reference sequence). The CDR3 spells CSATIAGTSGGAGETQYF. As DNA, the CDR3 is TGCAGTGCCACTATCGCGGGGACTAGCGGGGGGGCGGGGGAGACCCAGTACTTC.

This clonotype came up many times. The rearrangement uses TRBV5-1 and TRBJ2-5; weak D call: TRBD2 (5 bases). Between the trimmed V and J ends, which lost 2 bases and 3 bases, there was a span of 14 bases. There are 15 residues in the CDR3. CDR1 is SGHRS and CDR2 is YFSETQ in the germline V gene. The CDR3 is CASSLAVLAEETQYF. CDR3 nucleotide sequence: TGCGCCAGCAGCTTAGCGGTTTTAGCAGAAGAGACCCAGTACTTC.

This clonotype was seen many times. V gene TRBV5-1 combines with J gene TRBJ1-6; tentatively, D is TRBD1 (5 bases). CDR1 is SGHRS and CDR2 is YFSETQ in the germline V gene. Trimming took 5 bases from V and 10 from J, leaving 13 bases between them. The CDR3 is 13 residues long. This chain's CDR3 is CASSESGTSPLHF. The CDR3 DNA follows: TGCGCCAGCAGTGAGTCGGGGACCTCACCCCTCCACTTT. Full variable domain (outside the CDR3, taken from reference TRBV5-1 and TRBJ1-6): KAGVTQTPRYLIKTRGQQVTLSCSPISGHRSVSWYQQTPGQGLQFLFEYFSETQRNKGNFPGRFSGRQFSNSRSEMNVSTLELGDSALYLCASSESGTSPLHFGNGTRLTVT.

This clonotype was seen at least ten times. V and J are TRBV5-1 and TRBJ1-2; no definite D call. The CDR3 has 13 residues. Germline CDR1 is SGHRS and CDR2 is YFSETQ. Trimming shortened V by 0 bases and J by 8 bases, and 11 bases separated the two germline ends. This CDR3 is CASSLDWTGGYTF. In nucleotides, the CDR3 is TGCGCCAGCAGCTTGGATTGGACGGGGGGCTACACCTTC.

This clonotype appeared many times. Here the CDR3 DNA reads TGTGCCAGCAGCTCAGCGACAGGGGACTATGGCTACACCTTC. It translates to CASSSATGDYGYTF. This chain joins TRBV9 and TRBJ1-2; 8 nucleotides match TRBD1. The CDR3 contains 14 residues. J was trimmed by 3 bases and V by 4 bases; bases with no gene match: 5. Germline V gene sequence: CDR1 SGDLS, CDR2 YYNGEE.

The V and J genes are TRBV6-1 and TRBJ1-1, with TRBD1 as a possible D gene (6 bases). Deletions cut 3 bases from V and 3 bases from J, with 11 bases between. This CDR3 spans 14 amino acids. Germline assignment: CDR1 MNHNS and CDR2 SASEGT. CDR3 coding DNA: TGTGCCAGCAGTGATAGGGGGGCTTACACTGAAGCTTTCTTT. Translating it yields CASSDRGAYTEAFF.

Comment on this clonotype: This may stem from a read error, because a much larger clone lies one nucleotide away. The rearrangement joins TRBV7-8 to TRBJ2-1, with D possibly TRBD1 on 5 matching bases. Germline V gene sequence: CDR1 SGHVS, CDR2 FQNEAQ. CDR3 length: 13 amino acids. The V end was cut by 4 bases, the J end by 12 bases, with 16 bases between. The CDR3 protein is CASSYAGFGPQFF. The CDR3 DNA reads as TGTGCCAGCAGCTATGCAGGGTTTGGTCCGCAGTTCTTC.

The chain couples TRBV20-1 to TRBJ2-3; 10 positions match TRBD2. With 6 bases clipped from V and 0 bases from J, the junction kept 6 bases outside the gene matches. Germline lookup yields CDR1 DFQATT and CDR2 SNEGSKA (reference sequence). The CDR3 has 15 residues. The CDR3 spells CSATETSGSTDTQYF. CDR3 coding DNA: TGCAGTGCCACCGAGACTAGCGGGAGCACAGATACGCAGTATTTT.

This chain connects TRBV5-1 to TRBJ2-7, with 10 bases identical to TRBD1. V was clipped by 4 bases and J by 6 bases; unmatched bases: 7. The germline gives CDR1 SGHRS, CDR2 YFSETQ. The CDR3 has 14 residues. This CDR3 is CASSLPGQGSEQYF. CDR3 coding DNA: TGCGCCAGCAGCCTTCCGGGACAGGGGTCCGAGCAGTACTTC.

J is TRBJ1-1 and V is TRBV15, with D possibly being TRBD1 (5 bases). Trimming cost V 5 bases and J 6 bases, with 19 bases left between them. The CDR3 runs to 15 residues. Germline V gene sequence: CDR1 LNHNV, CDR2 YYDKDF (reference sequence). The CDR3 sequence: CATSLERTRGAEAFF. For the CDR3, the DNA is TGTGCCACCAGCCTTGAACGGACCCGGGGGGCTGAAGCTTTCTTT.

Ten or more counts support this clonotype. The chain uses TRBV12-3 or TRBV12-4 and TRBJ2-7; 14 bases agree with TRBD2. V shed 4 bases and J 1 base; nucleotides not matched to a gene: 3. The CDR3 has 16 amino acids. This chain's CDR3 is CASSSGTSGGSYEQYF. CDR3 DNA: TGTGCCAGCAGTTCCGGGACTAGCGGGGGATCCTACGAGCAGTACTTC.

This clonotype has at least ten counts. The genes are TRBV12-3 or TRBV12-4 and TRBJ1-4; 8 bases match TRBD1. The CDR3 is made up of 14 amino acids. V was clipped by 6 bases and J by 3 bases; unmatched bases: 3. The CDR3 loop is CASSNRGANEKLFF. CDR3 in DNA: TGTGCCAGCAGCAACAGGGGGGCTAATGAAAAACTGTTTTTT.

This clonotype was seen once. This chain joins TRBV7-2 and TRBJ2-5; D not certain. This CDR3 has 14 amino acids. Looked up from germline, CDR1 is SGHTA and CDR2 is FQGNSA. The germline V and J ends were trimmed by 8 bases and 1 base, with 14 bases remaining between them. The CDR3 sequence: CASGQEWSQETQYF. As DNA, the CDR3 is TGTGCCAGCGGCCAAGAATGGTCCCAAGAGACCCAGTACTTC. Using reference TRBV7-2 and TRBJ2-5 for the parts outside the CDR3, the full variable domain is GAGVSQSPSNKVTEKGKDVELRCDPISGHTALYWYRQSLGQGLEFLIYFQGNSAPDKSGLPSDRFSAERTGGSVSTLTIQRTQQEDSAVYLCASGQEWSQETQYFGPGTRLLVL.

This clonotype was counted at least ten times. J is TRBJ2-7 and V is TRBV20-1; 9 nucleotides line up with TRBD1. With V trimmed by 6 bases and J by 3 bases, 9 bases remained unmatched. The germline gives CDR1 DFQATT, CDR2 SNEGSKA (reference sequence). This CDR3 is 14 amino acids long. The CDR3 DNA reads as TGCAGTGCCATCGACAGGGGGTATTACTACGAGCAGTACTTC. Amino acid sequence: CSAIDRGYYYEQYF.

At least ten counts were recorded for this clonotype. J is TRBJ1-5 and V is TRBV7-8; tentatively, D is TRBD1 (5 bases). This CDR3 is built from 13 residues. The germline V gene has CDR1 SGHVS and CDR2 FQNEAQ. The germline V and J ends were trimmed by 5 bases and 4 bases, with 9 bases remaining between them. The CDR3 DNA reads TGTGCCAGCAGCGGGCGGACAAATCAGCCCCAGCATTTT. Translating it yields CASSGRTNQPQHF.

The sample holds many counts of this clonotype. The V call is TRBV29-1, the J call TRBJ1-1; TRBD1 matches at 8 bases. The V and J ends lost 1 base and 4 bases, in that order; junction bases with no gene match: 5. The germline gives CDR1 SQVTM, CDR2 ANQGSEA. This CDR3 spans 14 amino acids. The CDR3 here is CSVEGTGFITEAFF. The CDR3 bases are TGCAGCGTTGAAGGGACAGGGTTCATCACTGAAGCTTTCTTT.

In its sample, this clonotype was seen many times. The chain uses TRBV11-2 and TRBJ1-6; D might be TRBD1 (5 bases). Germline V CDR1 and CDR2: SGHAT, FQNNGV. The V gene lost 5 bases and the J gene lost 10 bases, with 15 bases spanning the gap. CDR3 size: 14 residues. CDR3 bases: TGTGCCAGCAGCCATACACCGGGGGAGTCACCCCTCCACTTT. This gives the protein CASSHTPGESPLHF.

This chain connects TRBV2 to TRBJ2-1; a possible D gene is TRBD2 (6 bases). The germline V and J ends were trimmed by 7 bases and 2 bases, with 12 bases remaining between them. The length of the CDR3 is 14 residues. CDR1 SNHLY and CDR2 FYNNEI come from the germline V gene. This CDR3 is CASIAGEAYNEQFF. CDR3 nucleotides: TGTGCCAGCATAGCCGGGGAGGCCTACAATGAGCAGTTCTTC.

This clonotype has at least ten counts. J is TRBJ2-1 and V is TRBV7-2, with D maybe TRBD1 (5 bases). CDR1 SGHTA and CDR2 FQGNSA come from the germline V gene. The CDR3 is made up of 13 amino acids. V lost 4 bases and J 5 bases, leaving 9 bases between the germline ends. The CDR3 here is CASSYGHHNEQFF. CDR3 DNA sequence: TGTGCCAGCAGCTACGGACATCACAATGAGCAGTTCTTC.

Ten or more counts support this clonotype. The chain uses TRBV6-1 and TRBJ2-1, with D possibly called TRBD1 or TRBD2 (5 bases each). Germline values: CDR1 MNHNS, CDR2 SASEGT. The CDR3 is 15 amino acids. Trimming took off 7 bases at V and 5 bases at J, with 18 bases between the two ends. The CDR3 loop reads CASNQRRQDNNEQFF. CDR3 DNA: TGTGCCAGCAATCAGCGGCGTCAGGACAACAATGAGCAGTTCTTC.

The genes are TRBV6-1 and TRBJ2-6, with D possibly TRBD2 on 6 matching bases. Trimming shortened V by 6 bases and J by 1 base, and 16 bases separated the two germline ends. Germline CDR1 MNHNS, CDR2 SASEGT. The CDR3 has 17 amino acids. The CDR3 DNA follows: TGTGCCAGCAGATTAGGGCAGGGACTGTCTGGGGCCAACGTCCTGACTTTC. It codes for CASRLGQGLSGANVLTF.